These 20 T cell receptor beta chains share one sample of origin, sequenced in a study of patients and donors after allogeneic stem cell transplantation. TCRdb ran MiXCR on the RT-PCR reads and lists one entry per CDR3 protein. The table includes approximately 160,000 distinct CDR3 sequences, about 32% detected once. The sequencing input was blood, either unsorted or a sorted T cell fraction (not recorded which). The receptors were sampled from a human donor who was either an allogeneic HSCT recipient or a stem cell or donor lymphocyte infusion donor (not recorded which). It is not recorded whose cells these are; they may come from a transplant donor.

V is TRBV5-6 and J is TRBJ2-2; D is ambiguous. Trimming removed 5 bases from V and 3 bases from J, with 11 bases in between. Germline values: CDR1 SGHDT, CDR2 YYEEEE. The CDR3 length is 14 residues. CDR3 residues: CASRAGPYTGELFF. The CDR3 DNA reads as TGTGCCAGCAGGGCCGGGCCCTACACCGGGGAGCTGTTTTTT.

This sequence joins TRBV27 and TRBJ2-7; weak D call: TRBD1 (6 bases). Germline V gene lookup returns CDR1 MNHEY and CDR2 SMNVEV (reference sequence). Trimming removed 0 bases from V and 5 bases from J, with 11 bases in between. This CDR3 comprises 14 residues. The CDR3 DNA follows: TGTGCCAGCAGTTTATCACAGGGTCGGAACGAGCAGTACTTC. Translating gives CASSLSQGRNEQYF.

The genes are TRBV7-2 and TRBJ2-3; 9 nucleotides match TRBD2. The CDR3 is 16 residues long. CDR1 and CDR2 from the germline V gene are SGHTA and FQGNSA. V trimming: 4 bases; J trimming: 0 bases; junction bases outside the gene matches: 5. CDR3: CASSSLAGVSTDTQYF. The DNA for the CDR3 is TGTGCCAGCAGCTCTTTAGCGGGAGTGAGCACAGATACGCAGTATTTT.

This clonotype was recorded many times. Relative to the germline gene, one junction end is altered; a read error may explain this. The genes are TRBV7-2 and TRBJ1-5; D gene unclear. This CDR3 spans 16 amino acids. Germline V lookup: CDR1 SGHTA, CDR2 FQGNSA. The CDR3 DNA reads as TGTGCCAGCAGCTTATACCCAGCCGCGGGTAATCAACCCCAGCATTTT. It codes for CASSLYPAAGNQPQHF.

This chain links TRBV10-3 with TRBJ2-6; 7 bases agree with TRBD2. The length of the CDR3 is 14 residues. Germline trimming cut 11 bases from V and 0 bases from J; bases unmatched to any gene: 4. From germline, CDR1 is ENHRY and CDR2 SYGVKD. As DNA, the CDR3 is TGTGCCTCTAGCGGCAGCTCTGGGGCCAACGTCCTGACTTTC. It translates to CASSGSSGANVLTF.

The chain links TRBV24-1 to TRBJ2-5; D unresolved. V was pared by 0 bases and J by 3 bases, with 4 bases between. The length of the CDR3 is 13 residues. Per germline, CDR1 KGHDR and CDR2 SFDVKD. The DNA for the CDR3 is TGTGCCACCAGTGATTTGGACAAAGAGACCCAGTACTTC. Protein product: CATSDLDKETQYF.

The sample holds a few counts of this clonotype. This chain connects TRBV20-1 to TRBJ2-7; D gene ambiguous. The CDR3 covers 13 residues. Germline assignment: CDR1 DFQATT and CDR2 SNEGSKA (reference sequence). V was pared by 0 bases and J by 4 bases, with 10 bases between. Here the CDR3 DNA reads TGCAGTGCTAGAGATCTACTCCATTACGAGCAGTACTTC. This codes for CSARDLLHYEQYF.

This chain links TRBV19 with TRBJ1-2; 7 bases are a match to TRBD1. V shed 6 bases, J shed 2 bases, and the junction held 9 bases outside the gene matches. This CDR3 spans 15 amino acids. Germline lookup yields CDR1 LNHDA and CDR2 SQIVND (reference sequence). The CDR3 nucleotides are TGTGCCAGTAGCTTCTCGGGACAGCCGAACTATGGCTACACCTTC. Translation: CASSFSGQPNYGYTF.

The chain recombines TRBV24-1 with TRBJ2-3, with 7 bases that match TRBD1. CDR3 size: 17 residues. V gave up 3 bases and J gave up 2 bases; unmatched junction bases: 10. Germline-derived CDR1 and CDR2 are KGHDR and SFDVKD. CDR3 sequence reads: CATSDLGTDRLTDTQYF. Written as DNA, the CDR3 is TGTGCCACCAGTGATCTCGGGACAGACAGACTCACAGATACGCAGTATTTT.

The V gene is TRBV7-3, the J gene TRBJ2-1; D is unresolved. This CDR3 is 15 amino acids long. V gave up 3 bases and J gave up 0 bases, with 9 bases separating them. CDR1 is SGHTA and CDR2 is FQGTGA in the germline V gene. The CDR3 is CASSFSVGSYNEQFF. CDR3 in DNA: TGTGCCAGCAGCTTCTCAGTTGGCTCCTACAATGAGCAGTTCTTC.

This clonotype showed up just a few times. V gene TRBV10-3 combines with J gene TRBJ1-2; D is perhaps TRBD1 (6 bases). The germline gives CDR1 ENHRY, CDR2 SYGVKD. This CDR3 comprises 13 residues. Trimming took off 6 bases at V and 4 bases at J, with 12 bases between the two ends. CDR3 in DNA: TGTGCCATCAGAGGACAGATGGCCTATGGCTACACCTTC. Translated: CAIRGQMAYGYTF.

The chain carries TRBV7-2 and TRBJ1-1; no clear D. V lost 5 bases to trimming and J lost 1 base, with 8 bases between them. There are 13 residues in the CDR3. Germline CDR1 and CDR2: SGHTA and FQGNSA. This CDR3 is CASSTQENTEAFF. DNA for the CDR3: TGTGCCAGCAGCACCCAGGAGAACACTGAAGCTTTCTTT.

This clonotype was counted only a few times. V and J are TRBV20-1 and TRBJ1-4; D might be TRBD1 (6 bases). This CDR3 spans 14 amino acids. Per germline, CDR1 DFQATT and CDR2 SNEGSKA (reference sequence). Trimming removed 3 bases at V and 3 bases at J, with 11 bases between. The CDR3 here is CSARRGQPNEKLFF. The CDR3 DNA reads TGCAGTGCTAGGCGTGGACAGCCTAATGAAAAACTGTTTTTT.

V is TRBV27 and J is TRBJ2-1; 8 bases are shared with TRBD2. The CDR3 length is 16 residues. Germline V CDR1 and CDR2: MNHEY, SMNVEV (reference sequence). The V segment lost 6 bases and the J segment 0 bases; nucleotides outside the gene matches: 7. CDR3 protein: CASSYLAGSSYNEQFF. CDR3 bases: TGTGCCAGCAGCTACTTAGCGGGAAGCTCCTACAATGAGCAGTTCTTC.

This clonotype was detected once. The V call is TRBV6-5, the J call TRBJ1-6; no clear D. The length of the CDR3 is 14 residues. Germline V gene lookup returns CDR1 MNHEY and CDR2 SVGAGI. The V and J ends lost 9 bases and 7 bases respectively, with 16 bases between them. The CDR3 sequence: CARKKTKRNSPLHF. The DNA for the CDR3 is TGTGCCAGGAAAAAGACTAAGCGGAATTCACCCCTCCACTTT.

In its sample, this clonotype was seen a few times. The chain carries TRBV4-3 and TRBJ2-1, with 12 bases identical to TRBD2. From germline, CDR1 is LGHNA and CDR2 YSLEER. The CDR3 has 17 amino acids. Trimming cost V 1 base and J 3 bases; bases outside gene matches: 4. The CDR3 here is CASSQVATSGSYNEQFF. CDR3 nucleotide sequence: TGCGCCAGCAGCCAAGTTGCGACTAGCGGGAGCTACAATGAGCAGTTCTTC.

The chain joins TRBV28 to TRBJ2-3, with 11 bases lining up with TRBD2. The CDR3 runs 14 residues. The junction had 4 bases not matched to a gene; V was cut back by 5 bases and J by 6 bases. CDR1 MDHEN and CDR2 SYDVKM come from the germline V gene. The CDR3 is CASSTSGRLDTQYF. CDR3 coding DNA: TGTGCCAGCAGTACTAGCGGGAGATTGGATACGCAGTATTTT.

The rearrangement joins TRBV4-2 to TRBJ2-2; 7 nucleotides align to TRBD2. The CDR3 contains 17 residues. The ends lost 1 base at V and 10 bases at J; junction bases unmatched: 15. Germline V lookup: CDR1 LGHNA, CDR2 YNFKEQ. CDR3 sequence: CASSQVSGDPPMEELFF. The CDR3 DNA sequence: TGTGCCAGCAGCCAAGTGAGCGGGGATCCCCCGATGGAGGAGCTGTTTTTT.

This clonotype was observed a few times. The chain combines TRBV27 with TRBJ1-4; weak D call: TRBD1 (6 bases). Germline V gene lookup returns CDR1 MNHEY and CDR2 SMNVEV (reference sequence). Deletions cut 5 bases from V and 4 bases from J, with 11 bases between. This CDR3 has 14 residues. This CDR3 is CASSPGDDNEKLFF. In DNA form, the CDR3 reads TGTGCCAGCAGTCCAGGGGACGATAATGAAAAACTGTTTTTT.

The sample holds a few counts of this clonotype. This chain connects TRBV29-1 to TRBJ1-1; 11 bases match TRBD1. There are 14 residues in the CDR3. The trim removed 6 bases at V and 7 bases at J, leaving 10 bases unmatched. From germline, CDR1 is SQVTM and CDR2 ANQGSEA. CDR3 bases: TGCAGCGTCCTGGACAGGGGGCGCCGGGATGAAGCTTTCTTT. It yields the protein CSVLDRGRRDEAFF.